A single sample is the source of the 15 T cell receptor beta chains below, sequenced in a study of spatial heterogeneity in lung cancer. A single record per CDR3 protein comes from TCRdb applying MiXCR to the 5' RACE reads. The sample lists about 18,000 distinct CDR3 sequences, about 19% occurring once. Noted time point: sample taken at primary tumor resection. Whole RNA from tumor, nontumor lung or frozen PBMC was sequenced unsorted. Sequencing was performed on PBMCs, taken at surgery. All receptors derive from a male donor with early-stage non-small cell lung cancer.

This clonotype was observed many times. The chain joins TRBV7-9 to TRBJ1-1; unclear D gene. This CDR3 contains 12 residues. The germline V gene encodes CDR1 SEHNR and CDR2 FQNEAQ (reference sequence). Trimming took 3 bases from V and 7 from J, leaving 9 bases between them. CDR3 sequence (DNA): TGTGCCAGCAGCTTGGGTGATCATGAAGCTTTCTTT. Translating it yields CASSLGDHEAFF. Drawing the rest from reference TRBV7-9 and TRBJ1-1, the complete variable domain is DTGVSQNPRHKITKRGQNVTFRCDPISEHNRLYWYRQTLGQGPEFLTYFQNEAQLEKSRLLSDRFSAERPKGSFSTLEIQRTEQGDSAMYLCASSLGDHEAFFGQGTRLTVV.

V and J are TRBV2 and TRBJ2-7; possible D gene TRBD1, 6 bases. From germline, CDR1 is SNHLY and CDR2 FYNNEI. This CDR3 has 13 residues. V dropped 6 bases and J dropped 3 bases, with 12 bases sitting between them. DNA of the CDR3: TGTGCCAGCAGGGAAAGGACAGACTACGAGCAGTACTTC. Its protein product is CASRERTDYEQYF.

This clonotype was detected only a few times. In nucleotides, the CDR3 is TGTGCCAGCAGCGCCACAGGGGGCTGGAAAAATTCACCCCTCCACTTT. Translating gives CASSATGGWKNSPLHF. The V gene is TRBV14, the J gene TRBJ1-6; 9 positions match TRBD1. The CDR3 runs to 16 residues. Unmatched junction bases numbered 9, after V lost 5 bases and J lost 7 bases. Germline V lookup: CDR1 SGHDN, CDR2 FVKESK. Using reference TRBV14 and TRBJ1-6 for the parts outside the CDR3, the full variable domain is EAGVTQFPSHSVIEKGQTVTLRCDPISGHDNLYWYRRVMGKEIKFLLHFVKESKQDESGMPNNRFLAERTGGTYSTLKVQPAELEDSGVYFCASSATGGWKNSPLHFGNGTRLTVT.

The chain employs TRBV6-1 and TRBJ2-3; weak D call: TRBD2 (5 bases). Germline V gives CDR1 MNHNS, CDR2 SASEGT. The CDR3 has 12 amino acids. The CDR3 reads CAVASNTDTQYF. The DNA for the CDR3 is TGTGCGGTGGCTAGCAACACAGATACGCAGTATTTT.

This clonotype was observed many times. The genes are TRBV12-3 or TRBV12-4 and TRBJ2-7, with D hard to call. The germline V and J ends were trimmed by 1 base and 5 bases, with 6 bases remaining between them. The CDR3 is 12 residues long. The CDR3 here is CASSLVANEQYF. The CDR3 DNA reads TGTGCCAGCAGTTTAGTAGCAAACGAGCAGTACTTC.

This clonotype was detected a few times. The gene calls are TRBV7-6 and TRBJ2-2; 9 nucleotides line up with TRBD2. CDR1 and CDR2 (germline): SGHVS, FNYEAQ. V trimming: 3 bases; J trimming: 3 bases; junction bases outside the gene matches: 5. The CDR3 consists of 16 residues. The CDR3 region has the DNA TGTGCCAGCAGCTTTCTTCGCGGGGGGGACACCGGGGAGCTGTTTTTT. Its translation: CASSFLRGGDTGELFF.

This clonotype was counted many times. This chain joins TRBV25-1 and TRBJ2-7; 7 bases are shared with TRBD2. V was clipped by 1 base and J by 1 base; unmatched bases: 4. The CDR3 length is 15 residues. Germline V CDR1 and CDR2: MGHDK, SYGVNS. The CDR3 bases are TGTGCCAGCAGTGAATTTGGGGGGGGATCCTACGAGCAGTACTTC. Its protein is CASSEFGGGSYEQYF.

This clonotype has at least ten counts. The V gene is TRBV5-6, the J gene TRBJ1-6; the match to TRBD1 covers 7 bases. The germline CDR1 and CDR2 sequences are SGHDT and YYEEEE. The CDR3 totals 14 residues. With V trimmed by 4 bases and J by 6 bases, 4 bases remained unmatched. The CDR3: CASSPTGFNSPLHF. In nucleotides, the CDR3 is TGTGCCAGCAGCCCGACAGGGTTTAATTCACCCCTCCACTTT.

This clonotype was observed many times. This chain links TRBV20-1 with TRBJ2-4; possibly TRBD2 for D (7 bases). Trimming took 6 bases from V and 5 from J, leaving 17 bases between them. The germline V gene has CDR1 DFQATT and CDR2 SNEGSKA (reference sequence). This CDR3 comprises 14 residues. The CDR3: CSAPRGGEQNIQYF. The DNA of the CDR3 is TGCAGTGCCCCCCGCGGGGGCGAACAAAACATTCAGTACTTC.

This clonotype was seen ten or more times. The CDR3 spells CASSLGTGVNEKLFF. CDR3 sequence (DNA): TGTGCCAGCAGCCTTGGGACAGGGGTAAATGAAAAACTGTTTTTT. This rearrangement joins TRBV7-9 to TRBJ1-4; 10 nucleotides line up with TRBD1. Trimming cost V 5 bases and J 5 bases; bases outside gene matches: 5. Germline lookup yields CDR1 SEHNR and CDR2 FQNEAQ (reference sequence). This CDR3 is built from 15 residues. Full variable domain (rest looked up from reference TRBV7-9 and TRBJ1-4): DTGVSQNPRHKITKRGQNVTFRCDPISEHNRLYWYRQTLGQGPEFLTYFQNEAQLEKSRLLSDRFSAERPKGSFSTLEIQRTEQGDSAMYLCASSLGTGVNEKLFFGSGTQLSVL.

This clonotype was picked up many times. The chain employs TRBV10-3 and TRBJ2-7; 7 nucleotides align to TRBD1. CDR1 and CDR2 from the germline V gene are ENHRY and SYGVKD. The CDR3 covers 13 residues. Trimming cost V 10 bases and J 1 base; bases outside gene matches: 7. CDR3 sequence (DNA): TGTGCCACCAGGGACAGCGATTCCTACGAGCAGTACTTC. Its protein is CATRDSDSYEQYF.

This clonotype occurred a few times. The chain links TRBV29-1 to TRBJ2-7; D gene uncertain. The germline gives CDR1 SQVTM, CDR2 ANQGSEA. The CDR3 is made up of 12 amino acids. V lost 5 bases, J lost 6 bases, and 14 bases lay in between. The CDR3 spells CSVLTDATEQYF. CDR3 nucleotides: TGCAGCGTTCTGACGGACGCCACCGAGCAGTACTTC.

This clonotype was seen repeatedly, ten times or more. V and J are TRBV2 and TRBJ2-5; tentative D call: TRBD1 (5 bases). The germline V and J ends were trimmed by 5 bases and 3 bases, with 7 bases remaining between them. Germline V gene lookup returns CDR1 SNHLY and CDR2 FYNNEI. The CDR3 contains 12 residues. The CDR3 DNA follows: TGTGCCAGCAGTACACAGGAAGAGACCCAGTACTTC. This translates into CASSTQEETQYF.

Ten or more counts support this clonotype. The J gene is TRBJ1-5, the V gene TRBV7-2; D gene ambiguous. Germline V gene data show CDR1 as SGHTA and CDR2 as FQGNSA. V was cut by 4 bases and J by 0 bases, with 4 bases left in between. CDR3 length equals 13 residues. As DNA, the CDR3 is TGTGCCAGCAGCTCTTATAGCAATCAGCCCCAGCATTTT. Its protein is CASSSYSNQPQHF.

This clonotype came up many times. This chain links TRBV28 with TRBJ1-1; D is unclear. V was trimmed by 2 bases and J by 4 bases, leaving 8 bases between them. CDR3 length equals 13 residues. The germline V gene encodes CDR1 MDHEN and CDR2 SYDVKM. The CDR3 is CASSLGQTTEAFF. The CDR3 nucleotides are TGTGCCAGCAGTTTAGGGCAGACCACTGAAGCTTTCTTT.